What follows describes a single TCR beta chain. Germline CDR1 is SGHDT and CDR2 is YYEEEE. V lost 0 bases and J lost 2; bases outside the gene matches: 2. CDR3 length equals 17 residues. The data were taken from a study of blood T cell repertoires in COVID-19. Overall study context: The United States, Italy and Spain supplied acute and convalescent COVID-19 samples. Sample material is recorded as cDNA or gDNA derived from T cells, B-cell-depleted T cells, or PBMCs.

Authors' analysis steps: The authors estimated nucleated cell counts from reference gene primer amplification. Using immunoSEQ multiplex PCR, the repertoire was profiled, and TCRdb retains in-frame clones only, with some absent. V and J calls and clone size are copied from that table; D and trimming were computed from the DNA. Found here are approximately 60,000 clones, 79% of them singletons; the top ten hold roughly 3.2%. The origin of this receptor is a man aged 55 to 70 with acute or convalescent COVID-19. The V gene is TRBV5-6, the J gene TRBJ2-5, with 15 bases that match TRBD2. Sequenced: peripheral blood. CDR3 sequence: CASSLAGLAGGQETQYF. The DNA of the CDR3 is TGTGCCAGCAGCTTGGCCGGACTAGCGGGGGGGCAAGAGACCCAGTACTTC.